These 22 T cell receptor beta chains were all obtained from the same sample, sequenced in a study of OX40 agonist ivuxolimab in advanced cancers. The table came from immunoSEQ multiplex PCR; TCRdb's copy has only in-frame clones and leaves some out. Here the sample spans 60,000 to 75,000 clones, about 86% being singletons. The sequences come from CD4+ or CD8+ T cells sorted from blood, collected in a trial of the OX40 agonist ivuxolimab. These receptors all come from an adult with an advanced solid tumor such as melanoma, head and neck, liver or kidney cancer.

This chain links TRBV5-4 with TRBJ2-3; D remains unclear. V was pared by 5 bases and J by 3 bases, with 16 bases between. The CDR3 is 15 residues long. In germline, CDR1 is SGHNT, CDR2 YYREEE (reference sequence). The CDR3 region is CASRMDLYQTDTQYF. The CDR3 nucleotides are TGTGCCAGCAGGATGGACCTCTACCAGACAGATACGCAGTATTTT.

This clone was seen only a few times. V gene TRBV28 combines with J gene TRBJ2-7; 7 positions agree with TRBD2. This CDR3 is built from 14 residues. The V gene end was trimmed by 4 bases and the J gene end by 0 bases; junction bases not matched to a gene: 3. Germline CDR1 and CDR2: MDHEN and SYDVKM. The CDR3 here is CASSSGGLSYEQYF. The CDR3 DNA reads TGTGCCAGCAGTTCGGGGGGACTCTCCTACGAGCAGTACTTC.

J is TRBJ2-2 and V is TRBV25-1; 12 positions agree with TRBD1. The CDR3 is 15 residues long. The germline V gene encodes CDR1 MGHDK and CDR2 SYGVNS. V shed 4 bases, J shed 7 bases, and the junction held 4 bases outside the gene matches. Here the CDR3 DNA reads TGTGCCAGCAGTGGGGACAGGGGGCTGATCGGGGAGCTGTTTTTT. Translated: CASSGDRGLIGELFF.

This clone was counted once. This chain connects TRBV21-1 to TRBJ2-1; the DNA was not compared with TRBD1, the D call given in the table. TRBV21-1 represents a pseudogene. This CDR3 spans 16 amino acids. The DNA of the CDR3 is TGTGCCAGCAGCAACGAAGGACAGGGGGCAAACAATGAGCAGTTCTTC. As protein: CASSNEGQGANNEQFF.

V gene TRBV6-6 combines with J gene TRBJ2-7, with 8 bases fitting TRBD1. V shed 6 bases, J shed 5 bases, and the junction held 9 bases outside the gene matches. CDR1 is MNHNY and CDR2 is SVGAGI in the germline V gene (reference sequence). CDR3 length: 14 residues. The CDR3, as DNA: TGTGCCAGCAGGGACCAGGGGGCGGGCAACGAGCAGTACTTC. Translating gives CASRDQGAGNEQYF.

The V call is TRBV6-5, the J call TRBJ1-2; D not resolved. The CDR3 length is 14 residues. V shed 6 bases and J shed 4 bases, with 15 bases lying between them. Germline V gene data show CDR1 as MNHEY and CDR2 as SVGAGI. CDR3 region: CASSRGEVGYGYTF. The CDR3 coding sequence is TGTGCCAGCAGCCGCGGTGAGGTCGGCTATGGCTACACCTTC.

J is TRBJ2-7 and V is TRBV7-9; D might be TRBD2 (5 bases). V was trimmed by 3 bases and J by 1 base, leaving 10 bases between them. In germline, CDR1 is SEHNR, CDR2 FQNEAQ (reference sequence). The CDR3 spans 14 residues. The CDR3 sequence is CASSLQRASYEQYF. Written as DNA, the CDR3 is TGTGCCAGCAGCTTGCAGAGGGCATCCTACGAGCAGTACTTC. The variable domain in full, completed from reference TRBV7-9 and TRBJ2-7, reads DTGVSQNPRHKITKRGQNVTFRCDPISEHNRLYWYRQTLGQGPEFLTYFQNEAQLEKSRLLSDRFSAERPKGSFSTLEIQRTEQGDSAMYLCASSLQRASYEQYFGPGTRLTVT.

The J gene is TRBJ1-1, the V gene TRBV4-2; maybe TRBD1 (6 bases). Trimming took off 4 bases at V and 1 base at J, with 10 bases between the two ends. The CDR3 totals 14 residues. In germline, CDR1 is LGHNA, CDR2 YNFKEQ. The CDR3: CASSPRGQNTEAFF. The DNA for the CDR3 is TGTGCCAGCAGCCCCAGGGGACAGAACACTGAAGCTTTCTTT.

The chain couples TRBV2 to TRBJ2-1; 9 bases align to TRBD2. There are 16 residues in the CDR3. The germline V gene has CDR1 SNHLY and CDR2 FYNNEI. V dropped 1 base and J dropped 8; count of bases not matched to a gene: 9. The CDR3 coding sequence is TGTGCCAGCAGTGAAGGGAGGGCTAGCGGGATCTATGAGCAGTTCTTC. This encodes CASSEGRASGIYEQFF.

The rearrangement uses TRBV5-4 and TRBJ1-2, with a weak D call TRBD1 (5 bases). Germline V gene data show CDR1 as SGHNT and CDR2 as YYREEE (reference sequence). This CDR3 is 16 amino acids long. Trimming shortened V by 0 bases and J by 6 bases, and 18 bases separated the two germline ends. The CDR3 is CASSLGRGLGSNGYTF. The CDR3 bases are TGTGCCAGCAGCTTGGGTCGGGGCTTAGGATCAAATGGCTACACCTTC. The full variable domain, its missing parts supplied by reference TRBV5-4 and TRBJ1-2, is ETGVTQSPTHLIKTRGQQVTLRCSSQSGHNTVSWYQQALGQGPQFIFQYYREEENGRGNFPPRFSGLQFPNYSSELNVNALELDDSALYLCASSLGRGLGSNGYTFGSGTRLTVV.

V gene TRBV7-6 combines with J gene TRBJ1-1, with D maybe TRBD1 (6 bases). The V end lost 3 bases, the J end lost 3 bases, and 8 bases lay between the germline ends. Germline V lookup: CDR1 SGHVS, CDR2 FNYEAQ. CDR3 length: 13 residues. The CDR3 nucleotides are TGTGCCAGCAGCTTGGACAGCTACACTGAAGCTTTCTTT. Translation: CASSLDSYTEAFF.

CDR3 bases: TGCAGTGCTAGCGGAAACTACGAGCAGTACTTC. Its translation: CSASGNYEQYF. The chain employs TRBV20-1 and TRBJ2-7; D is undetermined. Between the trimmed V and J ends, which lost 3 bases and 3 bases, there was a span of 6 bases. The germline gives CDR1 DFQATT, CDR2 SNEGSKA (reference sequence). The CDR3 has 11 residues.

The rearrangement joins TRBV5-1 to TRBJ2-6, with 10 bases lining up with TRBD1. CDR3 length: 18 residues. CDR1 SGHRS and CDR2 YFSETQ come from the germline V gene. With 3 bases clipped from V and 1 base from J, the junction kept 7 bases outside the gene matches. The CDR3 DNA reads TGCGCCAGCAGCTCAGGACAGGGGGTTGTTTCTGGGGCCAACGTCCTGACTTTC. It codes for CASSSGQGVVSGANVLTF.

This sequence joins TRBV4-1 and TRBJ1-1; possibly TRBD1 for D (5 bases). Looked up from germline, CDR1 is MGHRA and CDR2 is YSYEKL. V lost 3 bases, J lost 5 bases, and 13 bases lay in between. CDR3 length: 14 amino acids. The CDR3 protein is CASSQAGARTEAFF. For the CDR3, the DNA is TGCGCCAGCAGCCAGGCCGGGGCGCGTACTGAAGCTTTCTTT.

This clone came up once. This sequence joins TRBV2 and TRBJ2-7, with 9 bases that match TRBD1. The CDR3 extends over 16 amino acids. V lost 3 bases and J lost 2; bases outside the gene matches: 8. CDR1 SNHLY and CDR2 FYNNEI come from the germline V gene. In DNA form, the CDR3 reads TGTGCCAGCAGTGACCTTCTCCGGGACAGGGCCTACGAGCAGTACTTC. It translates to CASSDLLRDRAYEQYF.

The chain combines TRBV6-6 with TRBJ1-1; tentatively, D is TRBD1 (5 bases). V lost 5 bases and J lost 14, with 15 bases in between. The CDR3 is made up of 11 amino acids. Germline loops: CDR1 MNHNY, CDR2 SVGAGI (reference sequence). This chain's CDR3 is CASSKGPKGFF. CDR3 bases: TGTGCCAGCAGTAAGGGACCCAAGGGGTTCTTT.

The chain couples TRBV7-2 to TRBJ2-7; D not resolved. CDR1 is SGHTA, CDR2 FQGNSA, per germline. This CDR3 comprises 13 residues. Trimming pared 2 bases from V and 6 bases from J, leaving 11 bases between. CDR3 nucleotides: TGTGCCAGCAGCTTACTGGCCGCCCTCGAGCAGTACTTC. It encodes CASSLLAALEQYF.

The rearrangement uses TRBV14 and TRBJ2-5, with D possibly called TRBD1 or TRBD2 (6 bases each). V lost 4 bases and J 7 bases, leaving 16 bases between the germline ends. The CDR3 has 14 residues. The germline V gene encodes CDR1 SGHDN and CDR2 FVKESK. CDR3 sequence (DNA): TGTGCCAGCAGCCTTGGAGGGGGGACGGGGACCCAGTACTTC. Its protein is CASSLGGGTGTQYF.

The V gene is TRBV7-2, the J gene TRBJ2-7; TRBD2 aligns across 10 bases. CDR3 length equals 15 residues. V trimming: 3 bases; J trimming: 4 bases; junction bases outside the gene matches: 6. Germline V gene data show CDR1 as SGHTA and CDR2 as FQGNSA. The CDR3 DNA reads as TGTGCCAGCAGCTTGGGCGTAGCGGGAGGATACGAGCAGTACTTC. Translation: CASSLGVAGGYEQYF. The full variable domain, in which reference TRBV7-2 and TRBJ2-7 provide the parts outside the CDR3, is GAGVSQSPSNKVTEKGKDVELRCDPISGHTALYWYRQSLGQGLEFLIYFQGNSAPDKSGLPSDRFSAERTGGSVSTLTIQRTQQEDSAVYLCASSLGVAGGYEQYFGPGTRLTVT.

The V call is TRBV7-9, the J call TRBJ2-7; 8 bases align to TRBD2. The CDR3 extends over 15 amino acids. Germline V gives CDR1 SEHNR, CDR2 FQNEAQ (reference sequence). V shed 3 bases and J 3 bases; nucleotides not matched to a gene: 7. In nucleotides, the CDR3 is TGTGCCAGCAGCTTGAATAGCGGGGCCAACTACGAGCAGTACTTC. It translates to CASSLNSGANYEQYF.

The gene calls are TRBV6-1 and TRBJ1-3; TRBD1 is a possible D gene (6 bases). Trimming stripped 10 bases from V and 0 bases from J, with 10 bases between. Looked up from germline, CDR1 is MNHNS and CDR2 is SASEGT. The CDR3 covers 13 residues. CDR3: CATRDNSGNTIYF. The CDR3 coding sequence is TGTGCCACCCGGGACAACTCTGGAAACACCATATATTTT.

V and J are TRBV7-2 and TRBJ2-7; no clear D gene. This CDR3 region has 12 residues. From germline, CDR1 is SGHTA and CDR2 FQGNSA. Trimming pared 1 base from V and 9 bases from J, leaving 10 bases between. Written as DNA, the CDR3 is TGTGCCAGCAGCTTAGGGGAAATTGGGCAGTACTTC. Translating gives CASSLGEIGQYF.